The clone carrying this TCR beta chain turned up a few times. Germline trimming cut 0 bases from V and 2 bases from J; bases unmatched to any gene: 3. Germline-derived CDR1 and CDR2 are SGHRS and YFSETQ. This CDR3 is built from 15 residues. These data are taken from a study of CD8 T cells in Susac syndrome. CD8+ and CD4+ T cells circulating in blood were sequenced for TCR beta. TEMRA cells were FACS-enriched, unlike CD8+ and CD4+ T cells, which were negatively isolated. It was with random hexamers that roughly 0.45 to 1 ug RNA was reverse transcribed. MiXCR was run by TCRdb on the immunoSEQ multiplex PCR reads, yielding one entry per CDR3 protein. The sample lists some 450,000 distinct CDR3 sequences, about 85% occurring once.

The source is a human donor with multiple sclerosis. The chain employs TRBV5-1 and TRBJ2-3, with TRBD2 matching 7 bases. The specimen was CD8+ T cells from PBMCs. The DNA of the CDR3 is TGCGCCAGCAGCTTGGTAGCGGGTTCCACAGATACGCAGTATTTT. The encoded protein is CASSLVAGSTDTQYF.